Shown below are 14 T cell receptor beta chains from a single sample sequenced in a study of blood T cells in healthy people across ages. Together with a sample-barcoded 5' primer, a J-beta primer mix was included in a second PCR lasting 7 to 11 cycles. TCRdb independently ran MiXCR on the 5' RACE reads; one entry per CDR3 protein. The sample records over 700,000 distinct CDR3 sequences, roughly 25% being singletons. These data were also reused for a study on T cells of mothers and their children.

What was sequenced was blood. These receptors came from a boy between 10 and 17 years old in good health.

There are a few counts of this clonotype. V and J are TRBV12-3 or TRBV12-4 and TRBJ1-1; D remains ambiguous. The CDR3 is made up of 11 amino acids. Trimming cost V 3 bases and J 7 bases, with 6 bases left between them. The CDR3 DNA sequence: TGTGCCAGCAGTTTCGAGGGTGAAGCTTTCTTT. Its translation: CASSFEGEAFF.

The chain couples TRBV6-2 or TRBV6-3 to TRBJ1-6; 8 bases are shared with TRBD1. The junction had 4 bases not matched to a gene; V was cut back by 5 bases and J by 4 bases. Germline CDR1 reads MNHEY; CDR2 reads SVGEGT. The CDR3 is made up of 15 amino acids. In nucleotides, the CDR3 is TGTGCCAGCAGTCCGAGGACAGGGTATAATTCACCCCTCCACTTT. It specifies CASSPRTGYNSPLHF.

In this sample, this clonotype turned up a few times. This rearrangement joins TRBV6-5 to TRBJ2-5; 9 nucleotides agree with TRBD1. J lost 2 bases, V lost 0 bases, and 16 bases had no gene match. Per the germline V gene, CDR1 is MNHEY and CDR2 is SVGAGI. The CDR3 runs to 20 residues. CDR3 in amino acids: CASSYSIPGIGTGKQETQYF. The CDR3, as DNA: TGTGCCAGCAGTTACTCGATTCCGGGAATCGGGACAGGGAAACAAGAGACCCAGTACTTC.

The chain employs TRBV6-7 and TRBJ2-5, with 13 bases matching TRBD2. TRBV6-7 is an ORF; its function is uncertain. Trimming removed 5 bases from V and 1 base from J; junction bases left unmatched: 10. CDR3 length equals 18 residues. DNA of the CDR3: TGTGCCAGCAGTCACCCAAGGACTAGCGGGGGATCCCAAGAGACCCAGTACTTC. It codes for CASSHPRTSGGSQETQYF.

The chain couples TRBV3-1 to TRBJ2-1; 9 nucleotides match TRBD2. With 3 bases clipped from V and 2 bases from J, the junction kept 5 bases outside the gene matches. Germline V CDR1 and CDR2: LGHDT, YNNKEL (reference sequence). The CDR3 runs to 16 residues. The CDR3: CASSQVAGVTYNEQFF. CDR3 bases: TGTGCCAGCAGCCAGGTAGCGGGAGTTACCTACAATGAGCAGTTCTTC.

The V call is TRBV4-1, the J call TRBJ2-5; the match to TRBD2 covers 7 bases. The CDR3 loop spans 16 amino acids. The V gene end was trimmed by 0 bases and the J gene end by 4 bases; junction bases not matched to a gene: 8. CDR1 and CDR2 from the germline V gene are MGHRA and YSYEKL. CDR3 sequence: CASSQESGIEGETQYF. DNA of the CDR3: TGCGCCAGCAGCCAAGAGAGCGGGATTGAGGGAGAGACCCAGTACTTC.

The chain has TRBV19 and TRBJ1-1, with 7 bases lining up with TRBD1. Germline trimming cut 7 bases from V and 4 bases from J; bases unmatched to any gene: 9. The CDR3 runs to 14 residues. Germline V gene sequence: CDR1 LNHDA, CDR2 SQIVND (reference sequence). As DNA, the CDR3 is TGTGCCAGTAATAGGGACAGCAAAGGCACTGAAGCTTTCTTT. This translates into CASNRDSKGTEAFF.

The V call is TRBV6-2 or TRBV6-3, the J call TRBJ2-1, with 9 nucleotides matching TRBD1. Germline V gene lookup returns CDR1 MNHEY and CDR2 SVGEGT. CDR3 length: 16 amino acids. The trim removed 1 base at V and 2 bases at J, leaving 3 bases unmatched. The DNA for the CDR3 is TGTGCCAGCAGTTACTGGGACAGGGTCGCCTACAATGAGCAGTTCTTC. Protein product: CASSYWDRVAYNEQFF.

J is TRBJ2-7 and V is TRBV6-5, with D possibly TRBD2 on 6 matching bases. V dropped 2 bases and J dropped 6 bases, with 14 bases sitting between them. Germline V gene lookup returns CDR1 MNHEY and CDR2 SVGAGI. The CDR3 has 14 amino acids. The CDR3 coding sequence is TGTGCCAGCAGTTACAGCGTCGCGGGGTCCGAGCAGTACTTC. It is translated as CASSYSVAGSEQYF.

Only a few counts were recorded for this clonotype. This rearrangement joins TRBV6-1 to TRBJ2-5, with 8 bases identical to TRBD1. The J call may be wrong; the DNA end is better matched by TRBJ2-7. The CDR3 contains 14 residues. Germline CDR1 reads MNHNS; CDR2 reads SASEGT. CDR3 DNA sequence: TGTGCCAGCAGTGAAGTTAAAGACAGGGGCGAGCAGTACTTC. Translation gives CASSEVKDRGEQYF.

The J gene is TRBJ1-2, the V gene TRBV6-2 or TRBV6-3; 7 bases map to TRBD1. The CDR3 runs to 14 residues. The germline V gene encodes CDR1 MNHEY and CDR2 SVGEGT. With 8 bases clipped from V and 8 bases from J, the junction kept 14 bases outside the gene matches. The CDR3 loop reads CASGKGQAGWGYTF. CDR3 sequence (DNA): TGTGCCAGCGGAAAAGGACAGGCCGGTTGGGGCTACACCTTC.

This clonotype has more than one count but fewer than ten. The chain joins TRBV12-3 or TRBV12-4 to TRBJ2-1; 7 positions match TRBD2. The J call may not be correct, given that the DNA end is closer to TRBJ2-7. This CDR3 is 14 amino acids long. The CDR3 nucleotides read TGTGCCAGCAGTCGGGTGGGGGGGGACTACGAGCAGTACTTC. It is translated as CASSRVGGDYEQYF.

The chain is built from TRBV28 and TRBJ2-7; 9 nucleotides line up with TRBD2. The CDR3 runs to 18 residues. The V gene's germline CDR1 is MDHEN and CDR2 SYDVKM. The J segment lost 2 bases and the V segment lost 3 bases, leaving 14 bases of the junction unmatched. CDR3 protein: CASSLARERLAAPYEQYF. In DNA, the CDR3 is TGTGCCAGCAGTTTGGCCCGGGAACGACTAGCGGCGCCCTACGAGCAGTACTTC.

The table lists this clonotype with a few counts. The chain uses TRBV6-6 and TRBJ2-7, with TRBD1 matching over 9 bases. Trimming cost V 4 bases and J 2 bases; bases outside gene matches: 6. Germline CDR1 is MNHNY and CDR2 is SVGAGI (reference sequence). The CDR3 spans 15 residues. The CDR3 nucleotides are TGTGCCAGCAGTTCCGGGACAGGGTTGCCCTACGAGCAGTACTTC. Protein: CASSSGTGLPYEQYF.